The rows below give T cell receptor beta chains drawn from one sample of a study of blood T cell repertoires in COVID-19. Clones were read by immunoSEQ multiplex PCR, and TCRdb kept only the in-frame ones, dropping some. The table shows 300,000 to 350,000 clones, with 80% to 90% occurring only once. The material sequenced was PBMCs or T cells enriched from blood (not recorded which). The receptors shown here come from a woman in her 40s with acute COVID-19. CDR3s include the opening cysteine and the closing phenylalanine or tryptophan. The D gene is left open where the match is weak. Clone size is stated in some rows and not others, as once, few, many or a class when expanded.

CDR3aa: CASSVSPQAEETQYF; CDR3nt: TGTGCCAGCAGCGTGAGCCCACAGGCTGAAGAGACCCAGTACTTC; v_gene: TRBV9; d_gene: NA; abundance: NA; j_gene: TRBJ2-5
CDR3aa: CASSSDGNLNEKLFF; CDR3nt: TGTGCCAGCAGTTCGGACGGGAATCTAAATGAAAAACTGTTTTTT; v_gene: TRBV28; d_gene: NA; abundance: NA; j_gene: TRBJ1-4
CDR3aa: CASSKTGTYEQYF; CDR3nt: TGTGCCAGCAGCAAGACAGGGACCTACGAGCAGTACTTC; v_gene: TRBV9; d_gene: TRBD1; abundance: NA; j_gene: TRBJ2-7
CDR3aa: CASSLALTSYNEQFF; CDR3nt: TGTGCCAGCAGCTTAGCCCTGACAAGTTACAATGAGCAGTTCTTC; v_gene: TRBV7-2; d_gene: NA; abundance: NA; j_gene: TRBJ2-1
CDR3aa: CASSLSPGSGANVLTF; CDR3nt: TGCGCCAGCAGTCTCTCTCCGGGGTCGGGGGCCAACGTCCTGACTTTC; v_gene: TRBV5-1; d_gene: NA; abundance: NA; j_gene: TRBJ2-6
CDR3aa: CASSRLRPGQGAGTGELFF; CDR3nt: TGTGCCAGCAGCCGCCTACGCCCGGGACAGGGGGCAGGCACCGGGGAGCTGTTTTTT; v_gene: TRBV7-9; d_gene: TRBD1; abundance: NA; j_gene: TRBJ2-2
CDR3aa: CAIGDSLSRNQPQHF; CDR3nt: TGTGCCATTGGGGACAGTCTAAGTCGCAATCAGCCCCAGCATTTT; v_gene: TRBV10-3; d_gene: TRBD1; abundance: NA; j_gene: TRBJ1-5
CDR3aa: CASSHYGDPNYGYTF; CDR3nt: TGTGCCAGCAGCCATTACGGAGACCCTAACTATGGCTACACCTTC; v_gene: TRBV16; d_gene: NA; abundance: NA; j_gene: TRBJ1-2
CDR3aa: CAISAQVYEQYF; CDR3nt: TGTGCCATCAGTGCACAAGTCTACGAGCAGTACTTC; v_gene: TRBV10-3; d_gene: NA; abundance: NA; j_gene: TRBJ2-7
CDR3aa: CAISESNRGWTEAFF; CDR3nt: TGTGCCATCAGTGAGTCGAACAGGGGCTGGACTGAAGCTTTCTTT; v_gene: TRBV10-3; d_gene: TRBD1; abundance: NA; j_gene: TRBJ1-1
CDR3aa: CASSSRQGYLHF; CDR3nt: TGTGCCAGCAGTTCTAGACAGGGATATCTCCACTTT; v_gene: TRBV27; d_gene: TRBD1; abundance: NA; j_gene: TRBJ1-6
CDR3aa: CASSDGTGVNEQFF; CDR3nt: TGTGCCAGCAGTGATGGGACAGGGGTAAATGAGCAGTTCTTC; v_gene: TRBV2; d_gene: TRBD1; abundance: NA; j_gene: TRBJ2-1
CDR3aa: CASSEVEGRADSPLHF; CDR3nt: TGTGCCAGCAGTGAAGTGGAGGGGAGAGCTGATTCACCCCTCCACTTT; v_gene: TRBV2; d_gene: NA; abundance: NA; j_gene: TRBJ1-6
CDR3aa: CAISESTFSYNEQFF; CDR3nt: TGTGCCATCAGTGAGTCGACTTTCTCCTACAATGAGCAGTTCTTC; v_gene: TRBV10-3; d_gene: NA; abundance: few; j_gene: TRBJ2-1
CDR3aa: CASTTQGRDLSGNTIYF; CDR3nt: TGTGCCAGTACCACCCAGGGGAGGGATCTCTCTGGAAACACCATATATTTT; v_gene: TRBV19; d_gene: NA; abundance: NA; j_gene: TRBJ1-3
CDR3aa: CASSLAGTGAEAFF; CDR3nt: TGCGCCAGCAGCTTGGCGGGGACAGGGGCCGAAGCTTTCTTT; v_gene: TRBV5-1; d_gene: TRBD1; abundance: NA; j_gene: TRBJ1-1
CDR3aa: CASSSPTGGQMNTEAFF; CDR3nt: TGTGCCAGCAGCTCGCCGACAGGGGGCCAGATGAACACTGAAGCTTTCTTT; v_gene: TRBV7-9; d_gene: TRBD1; abundance: NA; j_gene: TRBJ1-1
CDR3aa: CASSLGPIRDGGVLTDTQYF; CDR3nt: TGTGCCAGCAGTTTAGGACCTATCAGAGACGGGGGAGTCCTTACAGATACGCAGTATTTT; v_gene: TRBV28; d_gene: NA; abundance: NA; j_gene: TRBJ2-3
CDR3aa: CASSGGRLAGGVDTQYF; CDR3nt: TGTGCCAGCAGTGGAGGACGACTAGCGGGAGGTGTGGATACGCAGTATTTT; v_gene: TRBV6-2/TRBV6-3; d_gene: TRBD2; abundance: NA; j_gene: TRBJ2-3
CDR3aa: CASSSTGGSYNEQFF; CDR3nt: TGTGCCAGCAGCTCTACAGGGGGCTCTTACAATGAGCAGTTCTTC; v_gene: TRBV7-6; d_gene: TRBD1; abundance: NA; j_gene: TRBJ2-1
CDR3aa: CASSSTSSGEYF; CDR3nt: TGTGCCAGCAGCTCGACTAGCTCGGGGGAGTATTTT; v_gene: TRBV12-3/TRBV12-4; d_gene: TRBD2; abundance: NA; j_gene: TRBJ2-3
CDR3aa: CASRSGERNEQFF; CDR3nt: TGTGCCAGCAGATCAGGGGAACGCAATGAGCAGTTCTTC; v_gene: TRBV12-3/TRBV12-4; d_gene: NA; abundance: NA; j_gene: TRBJ2-1
CDR3aa: CSVSSYRDKEVQETQYF; CDR3nt: TGCAGCGTTTCTAGTTACCGGGACAAGGAGGTACAAGAGACCCAGTACTTC; v_gene: TRBV29-1; d_gene: NA; abundance: NA; j_gene: TRBJ2-5
CDR3aa: CASSRGIKGELGNQPQHF; CDR3nt: TGTGCCAGCAGCCGAGGGATTAAGGGGGAGCTAGGCAATCAGCCCCAGCATTTT; v_gene: TRBV7-8; d_gene: NA; abundance: NA; j_gene: TRBJ1-5
CDR3aa: CASSRGRRTDTQYF; CDR3nt: TGTGCCAGCAGCCGGGGGAGGCGCACAGATACGCAGTATTTT; v_gene: TRBV6-5; d_gene: NA; abundance: NA; j_gene: TRBJ2-3
CDR3aa: CASSLVWTGSNLSTDTQYF; CDR3nt: TGTGCCAGCAGCTTAGTGTGGACAGGGTCCAACCTCAGCACAGATACGCAGTATTTT; v_gene: TRBV7-9; d_gene: TRBD1; abundance: NA; j_gene: TRBJ2-3
CDR3aa: CASSLFPGQGAETQYF; CDR3nt: TGTGCCAGCAGCTTGTTTCCGGGACAGGGGGCAGAGACCCAGTACTTC; v_gene: TRBV5-8; d_gene: TRBD1; abundance: once; j_gene: TRBJ2-5
CDR3aa: CASTASPRNTGELFF; CDR3nt: TGTGCCAGCACCGCAAGTCCGAGGAACACCGGGGAGCTGTTTTTT; v_gene: TRBV6-5; d_gene: NA; abundance: NA; j_gene: TRBJ2-2
CDR3aa: CASSQESGGTDTQYF; CDR3nt: TGCGCCAGCAGCCAAGAGAGCGGGGGGACAGATACGCAGTATTTT; v_gene: TRBV4-3; d_gene: TRBD2; abundance: NA; j_gene: TRBJ2-3
CDR3aa: CASSQAATAGTEAFF; CDR3nt: TGCGCCAGCAGCCAAGCTGCGACGGCGGGTACTGAAGCTTTCTTT; v_gene: TRBV4-3; d_gene: NA; abundance: once; j_gene: TRBJ1-1
CDR3aa: CASSARRQGAGLFF; CDR3nt: TGTGCCAGCAGCGCAAGGCGACAGGGGGCTGGACTGTTTTTT; v_gene: TRBV7-2; d_gene: TRBD1; abundance: NA; j_gene: TRBJ1-4
CDR3aa: CASSRGGTGTYEQYF; CDR3nt: TGTGCCAGTAGTCGGGGCGGGACAGGGACCTACGAGCAGTACTTC; v_gene: TRBV19; d_gene: TRBD1; abundance: few; j_gene: TRBJ2-7